The 2 T cell receptor beta chains listed next were all sequenced from one sample in a study of CD4 T cell repertoires in COVID-19. Profiled with immunoSEQ multiplex PCR; TCRdb holds only in-frame clones, not every one. The profile shows 60,000 to 90,000 clones, about 83% of them singletons. This sample comprised CD4+ T cells from peripheral blood, obtained after recovery from COVID-19. The source is a human donor who had COVID-19.

This clone was found a few times. The chain couples TRBV11-2 to TRBJ1-1; D is unclear. The V and J ends lost 0 bases and 5 bases respectively, with 13 bases between them. The CDR3 contains 15 residues. Germline CDR1 is SGHAT and CDR2 is FQNNGV. CDR3 residues: CASSLEVSPRTEAFF. The CDR3 nucleotides read TGTGCCAGCAGCTTAGAGGTGTCACCGAGGACTGAAGCTTTCTTT. Based on the CDR3 plus reference TRBV11-2 and TRBJ1-1, the full variable domain is EAGVAQSPRYKIIEKRQSVAFWCNPISGHATLYWYQQILGQGPKLLIQFQNNGVVDDSQLPKDRFSAERLKGVDSTLKIQPAKLEDSAVYLCASSLEVSPRTEAFFGQGTRLTVV.

CDR3 in DNA: TGCAGTGCTACGTACACAGATACGCAGTATTTT. Protein sequence: CSATYTDTQYF. This chain connects TRBV20-1 to TRBJ2-3; D gene uncertain. V dropped 4 bases and J dropped 2 bases, with 4 bases sitting between them. This CDR3 contains 11 residues. The germline V gene has CDR1 DFQATT and CDR2 SNEGSKA (reference sequence).